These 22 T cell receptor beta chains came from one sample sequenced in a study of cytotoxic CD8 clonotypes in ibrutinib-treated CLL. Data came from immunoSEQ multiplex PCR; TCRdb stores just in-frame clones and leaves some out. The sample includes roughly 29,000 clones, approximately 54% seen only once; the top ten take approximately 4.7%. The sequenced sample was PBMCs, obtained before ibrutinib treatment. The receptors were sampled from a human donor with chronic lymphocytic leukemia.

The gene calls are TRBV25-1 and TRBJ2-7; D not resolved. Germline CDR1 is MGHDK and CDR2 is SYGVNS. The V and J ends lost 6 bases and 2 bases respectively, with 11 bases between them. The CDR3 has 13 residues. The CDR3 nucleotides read TGTGCCAGCAGCCACAGATACCCCTACGAGCAGTACTTC. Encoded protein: CASSHRYPYEQYF.

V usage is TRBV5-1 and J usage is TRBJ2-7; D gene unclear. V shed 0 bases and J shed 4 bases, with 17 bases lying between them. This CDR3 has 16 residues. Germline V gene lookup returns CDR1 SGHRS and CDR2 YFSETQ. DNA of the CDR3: TGCGCCAGCAGCTTGGAATTGGTCCAGGTTCGGTACGAGCAGTACTTC. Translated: CASSLELVQVRYEQYF.

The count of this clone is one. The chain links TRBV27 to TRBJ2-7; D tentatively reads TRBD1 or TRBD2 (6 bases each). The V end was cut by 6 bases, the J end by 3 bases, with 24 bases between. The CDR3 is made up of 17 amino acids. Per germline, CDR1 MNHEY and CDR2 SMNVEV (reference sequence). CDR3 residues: CASSFIVPAEGGYEQYF. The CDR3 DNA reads TGTGCCAGCAGCTTTATCGTCCCGGCGGAGGGGGGCTACGAGCAGTACTTC.

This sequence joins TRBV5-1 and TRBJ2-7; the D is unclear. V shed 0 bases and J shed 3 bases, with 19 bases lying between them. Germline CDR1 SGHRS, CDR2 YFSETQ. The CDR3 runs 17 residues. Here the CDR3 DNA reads TGCGCCAGCAGCTTGGTACCTACCTCTGGGGTGGGCTACGAGCAGTACTTC. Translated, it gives CASSLVPTSGVGYEQYF.

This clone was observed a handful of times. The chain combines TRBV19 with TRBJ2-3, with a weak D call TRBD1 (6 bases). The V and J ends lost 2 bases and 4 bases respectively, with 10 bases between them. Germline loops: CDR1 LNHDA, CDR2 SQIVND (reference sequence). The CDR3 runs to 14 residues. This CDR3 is CASSIKTGSDTQYF. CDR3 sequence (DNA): TGTGCCAGTAGTATAAAGACAGGTTCAGATACGCAGTATTTT.

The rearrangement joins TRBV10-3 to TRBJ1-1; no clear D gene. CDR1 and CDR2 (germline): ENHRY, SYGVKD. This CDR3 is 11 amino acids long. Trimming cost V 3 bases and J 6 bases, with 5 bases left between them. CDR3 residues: CAISDLAEAFF. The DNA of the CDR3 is TGTGCCATCAGTGACCTGGCTGAAGCTTTCTTT.

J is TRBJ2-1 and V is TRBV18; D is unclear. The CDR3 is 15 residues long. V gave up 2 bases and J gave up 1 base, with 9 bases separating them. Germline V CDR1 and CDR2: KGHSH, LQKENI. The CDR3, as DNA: TGTGCCAGCTCACCATTGGGGTTTTCCTACAATGAGCAGTTCTTC. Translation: CASSPLGFSYNEQFF. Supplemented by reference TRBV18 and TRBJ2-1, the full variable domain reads NAGVMQNPRHLVRRRGQEARLRCSPMKGHSHVYWYRQLPEEGLKFMVYLQKENIIDESGMPKERFSAEFPKEGPSILRIQQVVRGDSAAYFCASSPLGFSYNEQFFGPGTRLTVL.

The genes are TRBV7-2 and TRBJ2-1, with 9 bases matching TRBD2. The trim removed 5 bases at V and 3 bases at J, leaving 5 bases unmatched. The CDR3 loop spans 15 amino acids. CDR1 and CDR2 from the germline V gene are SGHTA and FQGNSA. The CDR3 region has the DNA TGTGCCAGCAGCCATTCTAGCGGGATCTACAATGAGCAGTTCTTC. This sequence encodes CASSHSSGIYNEQFF. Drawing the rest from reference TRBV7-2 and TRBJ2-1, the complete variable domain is GAGVSQSPSNKVTEKGKDVELRCDPISGHTALYWYRQSLGQGLEFLIYFQGNSAPDKSGLPSDRFSAERTGGSVSTLTIQRTQQEDSAVYLCASSHSSGIYNEQFFGPGTRLTVL.

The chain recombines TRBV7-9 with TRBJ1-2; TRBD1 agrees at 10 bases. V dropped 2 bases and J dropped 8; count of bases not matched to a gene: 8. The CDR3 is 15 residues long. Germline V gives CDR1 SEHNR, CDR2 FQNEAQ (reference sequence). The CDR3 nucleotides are TGTGCCAGCAGCTTAACGCTTGGGACAGGGGTCGGCTACACCTTC. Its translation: CASSLTLGTGVGYTF.

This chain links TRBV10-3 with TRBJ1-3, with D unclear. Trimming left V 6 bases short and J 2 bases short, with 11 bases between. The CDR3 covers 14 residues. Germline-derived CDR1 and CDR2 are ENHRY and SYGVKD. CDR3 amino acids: CAISPMLAGNTIYF. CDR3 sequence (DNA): TGTGCCATCAGCCCCATGTTAGCTGGAAACACCATATATTTT.

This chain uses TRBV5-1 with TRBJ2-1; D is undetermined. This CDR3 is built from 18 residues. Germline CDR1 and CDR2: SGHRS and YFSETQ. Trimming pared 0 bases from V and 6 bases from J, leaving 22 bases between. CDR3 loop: CASSLAGQAYIVVNEQFF. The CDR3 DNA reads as TGCGCCAGCAGCTTGGCCGGGCAGGCGTACATTGTGGTCAATGAGCAGTTCTTC.

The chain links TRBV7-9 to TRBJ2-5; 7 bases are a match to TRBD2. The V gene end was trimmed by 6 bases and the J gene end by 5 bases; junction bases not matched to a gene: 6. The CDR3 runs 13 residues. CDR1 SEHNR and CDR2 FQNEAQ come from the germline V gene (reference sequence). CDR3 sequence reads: CASRESGVETQYF. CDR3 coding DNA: TGTGCCAGCAGAGAAAGCGGGGTGGAGACCCAGTACTTC.

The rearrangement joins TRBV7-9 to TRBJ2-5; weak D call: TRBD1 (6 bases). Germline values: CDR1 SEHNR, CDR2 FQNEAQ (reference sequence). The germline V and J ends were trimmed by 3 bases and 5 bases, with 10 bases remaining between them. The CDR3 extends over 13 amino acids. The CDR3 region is CASSFGGWETQYF. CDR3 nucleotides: TGTGCCAGCAGCTTTGGGGGCTGGGAGACCCAGTACTTC.

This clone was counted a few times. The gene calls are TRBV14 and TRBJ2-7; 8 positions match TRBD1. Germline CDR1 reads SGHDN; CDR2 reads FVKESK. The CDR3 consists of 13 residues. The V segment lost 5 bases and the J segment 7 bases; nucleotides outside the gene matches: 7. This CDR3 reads CASSWTGFREQYF. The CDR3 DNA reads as TGTGCCAGCAGCTGGACAGGGTTTAGGGAGCAGTACTTC. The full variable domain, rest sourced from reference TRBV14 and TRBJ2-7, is EAGVTQFPSHSVIEKGQTVTLRCDPISGHDNLYWYRRVMGKEIKFLLHFVKESKQDESGMPNNRFLAERTGGTYSTLKVQPAELEDSGVYFCASSWTGFREQYFGPGTRLTVT.

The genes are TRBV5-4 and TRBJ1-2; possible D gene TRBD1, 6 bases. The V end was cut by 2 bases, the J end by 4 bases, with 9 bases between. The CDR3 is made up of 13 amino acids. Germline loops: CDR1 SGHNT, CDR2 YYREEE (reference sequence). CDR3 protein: CASSFPDSYGYTF. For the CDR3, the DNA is TGTGCCAGCAGCTTCCCGGACAGCTATGGCTACACCTTC.

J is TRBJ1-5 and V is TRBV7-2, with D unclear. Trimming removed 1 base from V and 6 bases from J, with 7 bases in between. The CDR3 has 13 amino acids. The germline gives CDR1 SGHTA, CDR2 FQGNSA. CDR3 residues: CASSLVSSQPQHF. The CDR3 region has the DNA TGTGCCAGCAGCTTAGTATCGAGTCAGCCCCAGCATTTT. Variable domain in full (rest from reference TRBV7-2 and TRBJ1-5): GAGVSQSPSNKVTEKGKDVELRCDPISGHTALYWYRQSLGQGLEFLIYFQGNSAPDKSGLPSDRFSAERTGGSVSTLTIQRTQQEDSAVYLCASSLVSSQPQHFGDGTRLSIL.

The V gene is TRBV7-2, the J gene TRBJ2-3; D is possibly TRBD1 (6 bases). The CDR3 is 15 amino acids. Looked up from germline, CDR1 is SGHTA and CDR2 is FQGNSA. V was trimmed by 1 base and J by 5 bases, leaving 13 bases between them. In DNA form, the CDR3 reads TGTGCCAGCAGCTTAGTGGGGGCTGGAGGAGATACGCAGTATTTT. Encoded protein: CASSLVGAGGDTQYF.

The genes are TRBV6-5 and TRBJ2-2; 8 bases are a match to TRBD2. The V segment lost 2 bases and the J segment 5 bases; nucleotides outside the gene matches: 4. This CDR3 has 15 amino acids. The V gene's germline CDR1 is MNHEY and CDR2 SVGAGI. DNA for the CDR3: TGTGCCAGCAGTTACATACTAGCGGCTACCGGGGAGCTGTTTTTT. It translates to CASSYILAATGELFF.

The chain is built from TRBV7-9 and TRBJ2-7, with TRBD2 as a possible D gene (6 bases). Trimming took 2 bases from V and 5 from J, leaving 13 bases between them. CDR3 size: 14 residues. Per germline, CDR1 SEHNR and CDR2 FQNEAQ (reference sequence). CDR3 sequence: CASSLSGESHEQYF. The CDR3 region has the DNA TGTGCCAGCAGCTTATCGGGGGAGTCCCACGAGCAGTACTTC.

The CDR3 loop is CASSYAGQPQHF. The CDR3, as DNA: TGTGCCAGCAGTTACGCCGGTCAGCCCCAGCATTTT. The chain links TRBV6-6 to TRBJ1-5; D is unresolved. The V end was cut by 2 bases, the J end by 6 bases, with 5 bases between. The CDR3 extends over 12 amino acids. Looked up from germline, CDR1 is MNHNY and CDR2 is SVGAGI (reference sequence).

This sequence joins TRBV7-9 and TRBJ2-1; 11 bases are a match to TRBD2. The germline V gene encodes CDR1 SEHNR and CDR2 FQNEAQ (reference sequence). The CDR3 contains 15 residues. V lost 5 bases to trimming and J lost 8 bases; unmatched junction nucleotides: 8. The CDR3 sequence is CASSLSGRAFDEQFF. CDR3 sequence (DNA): TGTGCCAGCAGCCTTAGCGGGAGGGCCTTCGATGAGCAGTTCTTC.

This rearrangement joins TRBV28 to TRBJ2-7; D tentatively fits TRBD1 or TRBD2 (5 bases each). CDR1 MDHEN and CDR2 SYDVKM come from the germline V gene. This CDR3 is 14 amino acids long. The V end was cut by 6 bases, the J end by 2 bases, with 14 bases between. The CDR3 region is CASRTWDGTYEQYF. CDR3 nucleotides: TGTGCCAGCAGGACTTGGGACGGAACCTACGAGCAGTACTTC.